A single T cell receptor beta chain is shown here with its context. The CDR3 sequence is 15 residues long. Losses at the gene ends were 4 bases for V and 4 bases for J; bases not matched to a gene: 7. The germline gives CDR1 MGHRA, CDR2 YSYEKL. This specimen comes from a study of cytomegalovirus exposure and HLA in healthy donors. The PCR contained 60 Vbeta and 13 Jbeta primers. Clones were sequenced by immunoSEQ multiplex PCR, and TCRdb holds only the in-frame ones, with some missing. Seen here are 200,000 to 250,000 clones, approximately 81% observed once, and the top ten hold over 1%. Sample: PBMCs. The chain recombines TRBV4-1 with TRBJ1-2; TRBD1 agrees at 9 bases. The receptor was derived from a human donor in good health. The CDR3 region is CASSPSTGGSYGYTF. CDR3 DNA sequence: TGCGCCAGCAGCCCATCGACAGGGGGAAGCTATGGCTACACCTTC.